The 24 T cell receptor beta chains below come from one sample, sequenced in a study of T cell clonotyping in hematopoietic cell transplantation. TCRdb's copy holds only in-frame clones and misses some; the assay was immunoSEQ multiplex PCR. The sample carries some 29,000 clones, about 94% recorded once. The source material was PBMCs, sampled 100 days after allogeneic stem cell transplant. These receptors originate from a female patient in her fifties who had an allogeneic stem cell transplant from a related donor, so the T cells may come from the graft donor. Some clones in this sample may be carry-over from other donors' samples.

CDR3 nucleotides: TGCGCCAGCAGCTTGGAATGGGGCCGCGGGGAGACCCAGTACTTC. Protein product: CASSLEWGRGETQYF. The chain carries TRBV5-1 and TRBJ2-5; possibly TRBD1 or TRBD2 for D (5 bases each). Germline V gene sequence: CDR1 SGHRS, CDR2 YFSETQ. The V end lost 0 bases, the J end lost 5 bases, and 14 bases lay between the germline ends. The CDR3 covers 15 residues. The full variable domain, its missing parts supplied by reference TRBV5-1 and TRBJ2-5, is KAGVTQTPRYLIKTRGQQVTLSCSPISGHRSVSWYQQTPGQGLQFLFEYFSETQRNKGNFPGRFSGRQFSNSRSEMNVSTLELGDSALYLCASSLEWGRGETQYFGPGTRLLVL.

This chain joins TRBV15 and TRBJ2-5; D is possibly TRBD2 (6 bases). Trimming shortened V by 8 bases and J by 3 bases, and 13 bases separated the two germline ends. The CDR3 runs 13 residues. CDR1 LNHNV and CDR2 YYDKDF come from the germline V gene (reference sequence). In DNA, the CDR3 is TGTGCCACCGGGGCGGGGTTTGAAGAGACCCAGTACTTC. Its translation: CATGAGFEETQYF.

The chain has TRBV6-5 and TRBJ2-3; 10 bases fit TRBD1. CDR1 and CDR2 (germline): MNHEY, SVGAGI. The CDR3 is 14 amino acids. The V segment lost 5 bases and the J segment 4 bases; nucleotides outside the gene matches: 3. The CDR3 nucleotides are TGTGCCAGCAGTAGAGGGACAGGGGCAGATACGCAGTATTTT. As protein: CASSRGTGADTQYF.

The V and J genes are TRBV18 and TRBJ2-7, with D unclear. CDR3 length equals 12 residues. The germline gives CDR1 KGHSH, CDR2 LQKENI. V was shortened by 3 bases and J by 4 bases, with 7 bases between the two germline ends. The CDR3: CASSPESYEQYF. CDR3 nucleotide sequence: TGTGCCAGCTCACCGGAGAGTTACGAGCAGTACTTC.

The CDR3 loop reads CASSQRDSFTEAFF. The DNA of the CDR3 is TGTGCCAGCAGCCAACGGGACAGTTTCACTGAAGCTTTCTTT. The chain carries TRBV4-2 and TRBJ1-1; 7 positions match TRBD1. The trim removed 2 bases at V and 4 bases at J, leaving 4 bases unmatched. The CDR3 sequence is 14 residues long. The germline CDR1 and CDR2 sequences are LGHNA and YNFKEQ.

The chain employs TRBV4-1 and TRBJ1-2; 10 bases fit TRBD1. With V trimmed by 4 bases and J by 5 bases, 10 bases remained unmatched. Germline CDR1 MGHRA, CDR2 YSYEKL. The CDR3 spans 16 residues. CDR3 sequence (DNA): TGCGCCAGCAGCCCAGGGTCCGGGACAGGGGTTTATGGCTACACCTTC. Protein: CASSPGSGTGVYGYTF.

V is TRBV5-5 and J is TRBJ1-6, with D possibly TRBD1 on 6 matching bases. The germline V and J ends were trimmed by 3 bases and 7 bases, with 14 bases remaining between them. The CDR3 contains 15 residues. Germline assignment: CDR1 SGHKS and CDR2 YYEKEE (reference sequence). Here the CDR3 reads CASSSNRAENSPLHF. DNA of the CDR3: TGTGCCAGCAGCTCAAACAGGGCGGAGAATTCACCCCTCCACTTT.

The V and J genes are TRBV2 and TRBJ2-7; D call uncertain. CDR3 size: 10 residues. CDR1 SNHLY and CDR2 FYNNEI come from the germline V gene. Trimming removed 5 bases from V and 4 bases from J, with 3 bases in between. The CDR3 spells CASSTYEQYF. For the CDR3, the DNA is TGTGCCAGCAGTACTTACGAGCAGTACTTC.

The chain has TRBV10-3 and TRBJ2-2; a weak D match, TRBD2 (7 bases). Per the germline V gene, CDR1 is ENHRY and CDR2 is SYGVKD. The CDR3 has 15 residues. Trimming took off 7 bases at V and 3 bases at J, with 15 bases between the two ends. CDR3 protein: CAITPGGGDTGELFF. DNA for the CDR3: TGTGCCATCACCCCGGGGGGCGGGGACACCGGGGAGCTGTTTTTT.

This clone appeared a few times. The rearrangement uses TRBV5-1 and TRBJ2-5, with D tentatively TRBD1 (6 bases). The CDR3 has 14 amino acids. Germline loops: CDR1 SGHRS, CDR2 YFSETQ. Trimming took off 4 bases at V and 5 bases at J, with 15 bases between the two ends. This CDR3 reads CASSVTGIQETQYF. The CDR3 bases are TGCGCCAGCAGCGTAACAGGGATCCAGGAGACCCAGTACTTC.

The chain employs TRBV5-1 and TRBJ1-1; TRBD1 might be the D (6 bases). The germline V and J ends were trimmed by 4 bases and 2 bases, with 15 bases remaining between them. Germline V gene data show CDR1 as SGHRS and CDR2 as YFSETQ. The CDR3 has 15 amino acids. The CDR3 sequence: CASSIYREPNTEAFF. The DNA of the CDR3 is TGCGCCAGCAGCATCTACAGGGAACCCAACACTGAAGCTTTCTTT. Combining the CDR3 with reference TRBV5-1 and TRBJ1-1 gives the whole variable domain KAGVTQTPRYLIKTRGQQVTLSCSPISGHRSVSWYQQTPGQGLQFLFEYFSETQRNKGNFPGRFSGRQFSNSRSEMNVSTLELGDSALYLCASSIYREPNTEAFFGQGTRLTVV.

The chain employs TRBV6-5 and TRBJ1-5; D gene ambiguous. V lost 6 bases to trimming and J lost 2 bases, with 11 bases between them. Germline V lookup: CDR1 MNHEY, CDR2 SVGAGI. The CDR3 runs to 14 residues. CDR3 region: CASRSPNRNQPQHF. The CDR3 DNA sequence: TGTGCCAGCAGATCTCCGAACCGCAATCAGCCCCAGCATTTT.

The chain couples TRBV10-3 to TRBJ1-2; D unclear. The CDR3 runs to 14 residues. The ends were cut back, 9 bases at V and 3 bases at J, with 17 bases in the middle. Germline V lookup: CDR1 ENHRY, CDR2 SYGVKD. Here the CDR3 DNA reads TGTGCCATGGACCGGGAATCGACGGACTATGGCTACACCTTC. This codes for CAMDRESTDYGYTF.

The chain has TRBV7-9 and TRBJ2-5, with D tentatively TRBD2 (6 bases). The CDR3 has 17 residues. The germline V and J ends were trimmed by 5 bases and 2 bases, with 21 bases remaining between them. CDR1 SEHNR and CDR2 FQNEAQ come from the germline V gene (reference sequence). The CDR3 region is CASSANGLTFLQETQYF. The CDR3 coding sequence is TGTGCCAGCAGCGCAAACGGACTAACCTTTCTTCAAGAGACCCAGTACTTC.

This chain connects TRBV7-9 to TRBJ1-2; D remains unclear. Trimming stripped 3 bases from V and 0 bases from J, with 11 bases between. The CDR3 has 15 amino acids. The germline CDR1 and CDR2 sequences are SEHNR and FQNEAQ (reference sequence). The CDR3 spells CASSFRKIANYGYTF. The CDR3 DNA is TGTGCCAGCAGCTTCAGGAAGATAGCTAACTATGGCTACACCTTC.

The chain carries TRBV6-6 and TRBJ2-7; D may correspond to TRBD1 or TRBD2 (6 bases each). Germline loops: CDR1 MNHNY, CDR2 SVGAGI (reference sequence). This CDR3 contains 14 residues. V lost 2 bases, J lost 3 bases, and 11 bases lay in between. CDR3 loop: CASSYAGQDYEQYF. CDR3 in DNA: TGTGCCAGCAGTTACGCGGGACAAGACTACGAGCAGTACTTC.

This CDR3 reads CASSPTDGYEQYF. CDR3 bases: TGTGCCAGCAGCCCAACGGACGGATACGAGCAGTACTTC. The chain joins TRBV5-6 to TRBJ2-7; no clear D gene. Germline CDR1 is SGHDT and CDR2 is YYEEEE. This CDR3 is 13 amino acids long. V dropped 4 bases and J dropped 4 bases, with 12 bases sitting between them.

V is TRBV5-5 and J is TRBJ1-2, with TRBD1 as a possible D gene (6 bases). This CDR3 spans 15 amino acids. CDR1 is SGHKS, CDR2 YYEKEE, per germline (reference sequence). Trimming cost V 0 bases and J 8 bases, with 17 bases left between them. For the CDR3, the DNA is TGTGCCAGCAGCTTGGCCCCGGGGGGGCAAGGAGGCTACACCTTC. Protein sequence: CASSLAPGGQGGYTF.

The rearrangement joins TRBV5-1 to TRBJ1-1; D call uncertain. Deletions cut 7 bases from V and 7 bases from J, with 11 bases between. This CDR3 comprises 11 residues. Germline V gene sequence: CDR1 SGHRS, CDR2 YFSETQ. The CDR3 loop is CASRAGDEAFF. CDR3 nucleotide sequence: TGCGCCAGCCGAGCCGGAGATGAAGCTTTCTTT.

The rearrangement uses TRBV29-1 and TRBJ2-3; perhaps TRBD1 as D (6 bases). Trimming cost V 6 bases and J 4 bases, with 11 bases left between them. Germline V CDR1 and CDR2: SQVTM, ANQGSEA. CDR3 length: 12 residues. The CDR3 spells CSVSDSADTQYF. CDR3 coding DNA: TGCAGCGTATCGGACAGTGCAGATACGCAGTATTTT.

This clone came up once. The chain is built from TRBV11-2 and TRBJ2-1; the match to TRBD2 covers 7 bases. Trimming cost V 5 bases and J 12 bases; bases outside gene matches: 4. The CDR3 has 11 amino acids. From germline, CDR1 is SGHAT and CDR2 FQNNGV. CDR3 nucleotide sequence: TGTGCCAGCAGCCCCTGGGGGGGGCAGTTCTTC. It specifies CASSPWGGQFF.

This chain uses TRBV10-3 with TRBJ1-2; a possible D gene is TRBD1 (6 bases). Trimming removed 4 bases from V and 4 bases from J, with 10 bases in between. This CDR3 is 13 amino acids long. Germline CDR1 and CDR2: ENHRY and SYGVKD. This chain's CDR3 is CAISGTETYGYTF. The CDR3 bases are TGTGCCATCAGTGGGACAGAGACCTATGGCTACACCTTC.

This sequence joins TRBV6-6 and TRBJ1-6; D is ambiguous. The CDR3 loop spans 13 amino acids. CDR1 MNHNY and CDR2 SVGAGI come from the germline V gene (reference sequence). The ends were cut back, 2 bases at V and 9 bases at J, with 8 bases in the middle. CDR3 in amino acids: CASSYGVVSPLHF. The DNA for the CDR3 is TGTGCCAGCAGTTACGGTGTAGTTTCACCCCTCCACTTT.

This clone occurred once. This chain uses TRBV6-4 with TRBJ1-1, with D possibly TRBD1 on 5 matching bases. V was pared by 5 bases and J by 6 bases, with 19 bases between. Germline CDR1 MRHNA, CDR2 SNTAGT. This CDR3 has 15 amino acids. In DNA form, the CDR3 reads TGTGCCAGCAGTATGTTCCTGGGGGGAGAGGCTGAAGCTTTCTTT. This codes for CASSMFLGGEAEAFF.